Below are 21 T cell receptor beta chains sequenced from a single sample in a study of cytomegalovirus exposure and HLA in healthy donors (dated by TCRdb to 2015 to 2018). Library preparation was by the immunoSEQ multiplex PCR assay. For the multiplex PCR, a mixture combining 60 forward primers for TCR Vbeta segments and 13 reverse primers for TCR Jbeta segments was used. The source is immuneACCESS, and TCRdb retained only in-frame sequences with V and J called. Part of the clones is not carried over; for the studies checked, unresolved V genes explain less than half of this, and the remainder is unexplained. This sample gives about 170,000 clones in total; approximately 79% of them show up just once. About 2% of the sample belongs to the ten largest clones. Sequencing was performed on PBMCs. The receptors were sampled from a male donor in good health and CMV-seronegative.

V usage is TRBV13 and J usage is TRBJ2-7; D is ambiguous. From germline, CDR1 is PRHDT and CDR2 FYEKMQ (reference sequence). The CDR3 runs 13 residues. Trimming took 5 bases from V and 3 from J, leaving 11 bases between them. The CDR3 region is CASSRAVGYEQYF. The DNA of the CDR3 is TGTGCCAGCAGCCGTGCGGTAGGCTACGAGCAGTACTTC.

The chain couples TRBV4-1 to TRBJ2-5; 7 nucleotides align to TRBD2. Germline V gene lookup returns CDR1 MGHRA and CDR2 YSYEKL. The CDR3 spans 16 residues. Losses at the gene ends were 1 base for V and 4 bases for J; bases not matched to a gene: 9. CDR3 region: CASSQGSGRSGETQYF. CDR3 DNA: TGCGCCAGCAGCCAAGGTTCCGGGAGGAGTGGAGAGACCCAGTACTTC.

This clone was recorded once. Here the CDR3 reads CASSHPPGGEQYF. The CDR3 coding sequence is TGCGCCAGCAGCCACCCGCCTGGGGGGGAGCAGTACTTC. The rearrangement links TRBV4-1 to TRBJ2-7; tentatively, D is TRBD2 (6 bases). Between the trimmed V and J ends, which lost 3 bases and 7 bases, there was a span of 13 bases. CDR1 and CDR2 from the germline V gene are MGHRA and YSYEKL. CDR3 size: 13 residues.

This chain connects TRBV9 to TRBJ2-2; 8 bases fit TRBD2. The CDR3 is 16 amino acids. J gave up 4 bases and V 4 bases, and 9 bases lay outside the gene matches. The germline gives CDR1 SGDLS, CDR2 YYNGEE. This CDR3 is CASSNPGGPFTGELFF. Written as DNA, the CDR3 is TGTGCCAGCAGCAATCCGGGGGGGCCGTTCACCGGGGAGCTGTTTTTT.

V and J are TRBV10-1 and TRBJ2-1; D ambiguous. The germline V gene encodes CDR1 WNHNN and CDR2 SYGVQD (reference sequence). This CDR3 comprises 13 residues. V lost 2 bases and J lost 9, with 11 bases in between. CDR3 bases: TGCGCCAGCAGTGAGCACGGTTTTGGTGAGCAGTTCTTC. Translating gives CASSEHGFGEQFF.

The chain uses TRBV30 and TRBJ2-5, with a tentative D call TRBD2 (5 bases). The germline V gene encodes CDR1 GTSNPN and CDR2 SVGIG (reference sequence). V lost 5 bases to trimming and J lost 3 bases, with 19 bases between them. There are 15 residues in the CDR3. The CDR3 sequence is CAWSPWRSRKETQYF. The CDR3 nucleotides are TGTGCCTGGTCGCCGTGGAGGTCCCGGAAAGAGACCCAGTACTTC.

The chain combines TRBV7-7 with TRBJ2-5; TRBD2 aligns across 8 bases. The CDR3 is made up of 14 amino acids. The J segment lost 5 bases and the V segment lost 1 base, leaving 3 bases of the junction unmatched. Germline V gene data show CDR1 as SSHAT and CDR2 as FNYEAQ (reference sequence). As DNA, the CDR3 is TGTGCCAGCAGCTTAGATCCGGGGGGGGAGACCCAGTACTTC. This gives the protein CASSLDPGGETQYF.

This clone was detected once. Here the CDR3 reads CASSRLKGADTEAFF. CDR3 in DNA: TGTGCCAGCAGCCGTTTGAAGGGGGCGGACACTGAAGCTTTCTTT. The chain uses TRBV7-9 and TRBJ1-1; TRBD1 agrees at 7 bases. Germline V gene data show CDR1 as SEHNR and CDR2 as FQNEAQ (reference sequence). There are 15 residues in the CDR3. V was pared by 5 bases and J by 3 bases, with 9 bases of the junction left unmatched.

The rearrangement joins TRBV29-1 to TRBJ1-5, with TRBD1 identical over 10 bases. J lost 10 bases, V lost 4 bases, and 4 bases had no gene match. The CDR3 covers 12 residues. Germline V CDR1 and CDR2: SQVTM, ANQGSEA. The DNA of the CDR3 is TGCAGCGTTGTGACAGGGGGCGGACCCCAGCATTTT. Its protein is CSVVTGGGPQHF.

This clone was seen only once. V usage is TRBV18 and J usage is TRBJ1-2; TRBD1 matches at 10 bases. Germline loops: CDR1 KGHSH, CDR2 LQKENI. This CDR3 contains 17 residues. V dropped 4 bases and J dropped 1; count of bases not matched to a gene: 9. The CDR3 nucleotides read TGTGCCAGCTCACTCGACCCCCGGACAGGGGGTAACTATGGCTACACCTTC. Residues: CASSLDPRTGGNYGYTF.

The CDR3 coding sequence is TGCGCCAGCAGCTTTAGTACCGAAAGCACCATATATTTT. Its protein product is CASSFSTESTIYF. The gene calls are TRBV5-1 and TRBJ1-3; no definite D call. The CDR3 extends over 13 amino acids. V was shortened by 2 bases and J by 9 bases, with 12 bases between the two germline ends. CDR1 is SGHRS, CDR2 YFSETQ, per germline.

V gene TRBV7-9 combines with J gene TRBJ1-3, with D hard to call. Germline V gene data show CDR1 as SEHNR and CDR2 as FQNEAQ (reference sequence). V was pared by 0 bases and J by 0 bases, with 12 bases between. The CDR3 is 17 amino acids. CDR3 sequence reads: CASSLASLRSSGNTIYF. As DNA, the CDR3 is TGTGCCAGCAGCTTAGCGTCGTTGAGAAGCTCTGGAAACACCATATATTTT.

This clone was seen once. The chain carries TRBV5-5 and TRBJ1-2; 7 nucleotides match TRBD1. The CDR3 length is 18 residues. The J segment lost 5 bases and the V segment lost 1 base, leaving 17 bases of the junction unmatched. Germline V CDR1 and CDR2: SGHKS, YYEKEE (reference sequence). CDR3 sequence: CASSLFHQPGTAWYGYTF. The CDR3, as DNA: TGTGCCAGCAGCTTGTTCCACCAACCCGGGACAGCGTGGTATGGCTACACCTTC.

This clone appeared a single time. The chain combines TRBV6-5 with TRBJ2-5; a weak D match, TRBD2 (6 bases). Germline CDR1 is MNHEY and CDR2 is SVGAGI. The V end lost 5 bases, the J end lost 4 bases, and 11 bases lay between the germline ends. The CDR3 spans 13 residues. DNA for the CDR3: TGTGCCAGCAGTCGGACCGGGGGAGAGACCCAGTACTTC. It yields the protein CASSRTGGETQYF.

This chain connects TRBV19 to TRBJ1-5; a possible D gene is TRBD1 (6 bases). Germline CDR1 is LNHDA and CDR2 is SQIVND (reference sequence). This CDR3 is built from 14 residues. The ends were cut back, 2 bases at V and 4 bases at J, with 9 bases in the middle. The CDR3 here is CASSIFDRNQPQHF. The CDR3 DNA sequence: TGTGCCAGTAGTATATTCGACAGGAATCAGCCCCAGCATTTT.

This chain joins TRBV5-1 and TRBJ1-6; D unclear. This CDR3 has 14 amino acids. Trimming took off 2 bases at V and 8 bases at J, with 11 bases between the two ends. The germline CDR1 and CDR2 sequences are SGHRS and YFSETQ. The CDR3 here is CASSFETRDSPLHF. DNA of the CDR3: TGCGCCAGCAGCTTCGAGACCCGGGATTCACCCCTCCACTTT.

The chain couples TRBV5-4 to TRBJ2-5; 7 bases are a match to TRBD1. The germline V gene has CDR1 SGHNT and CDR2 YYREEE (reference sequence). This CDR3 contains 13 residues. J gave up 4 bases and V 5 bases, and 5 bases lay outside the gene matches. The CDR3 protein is CASRVTGRETQYF. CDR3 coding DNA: TGTGCCAGCAGAGTGACAGGGCGAGAGACCCAGTACTTC.

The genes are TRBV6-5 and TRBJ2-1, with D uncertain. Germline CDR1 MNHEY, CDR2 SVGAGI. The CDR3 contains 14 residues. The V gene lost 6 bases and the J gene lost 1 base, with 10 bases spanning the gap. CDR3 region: CASRADMSYNEQFF. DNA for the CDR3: TGTGCCAGCAGGGCGGATATGTCCTACAATGAGCAGTTCTTC.

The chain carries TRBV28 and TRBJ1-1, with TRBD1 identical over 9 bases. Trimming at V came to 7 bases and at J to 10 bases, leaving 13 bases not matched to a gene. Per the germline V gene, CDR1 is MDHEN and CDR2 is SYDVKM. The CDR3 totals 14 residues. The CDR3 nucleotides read TGTGCCAGCACAATACAAGACAGGGGGGGTCGAGCTTTCTTT. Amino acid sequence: CASTIQDRGGRAFF.

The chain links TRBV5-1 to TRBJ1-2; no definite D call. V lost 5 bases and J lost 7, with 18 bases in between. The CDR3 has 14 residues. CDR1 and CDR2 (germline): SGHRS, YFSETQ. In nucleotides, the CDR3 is TGCGCCAGCAGGACCGGGTCCGATCGTAGTGGCTACACCTTC. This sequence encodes CASRTGSDRSGYTF.

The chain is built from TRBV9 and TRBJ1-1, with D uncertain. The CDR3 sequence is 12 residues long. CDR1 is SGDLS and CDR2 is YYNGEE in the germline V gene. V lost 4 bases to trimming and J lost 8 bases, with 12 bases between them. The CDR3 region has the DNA TGTGCCAGCAGCCCTAATAGTTTAGAAGCTTTCTTT. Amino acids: CASSPNSLEAFF. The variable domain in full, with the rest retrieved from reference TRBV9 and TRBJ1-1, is DSGVTQTPKHLITATGQRVTLRCSPRSGDLSVYWYQQSLDQGLQFLIQYYNGEERAKGNILERFSAQQFPDLHSELNLSSLELGDSALYFCASSPNSLEAFFGQGTRLTVV.